Each of the 7 T cell receptor beta chains below was sequenced from the same sample in a study of Graves' ophthalmopathy and Graves' hyperthyroidism. CDR3 regions of TCR beta were amplified from RNA transcripts. Second-round multiplex PCR followed a first-round RT-PCR using HTBI primers. TCRdb itself ran the multiplex PCR reads through MiXCR, one entry per CDR3 protein. The sample lists roughly 380,000 distinct CDR3 sequences, roughly 15% seen once, with roughly 7% in the top ten. Sample: peripheral blood. These receptors came from a woman between 18 and 29 years old with stable Graves' hyperthyroidism.

This clonotype was detected many times. The V gene is TRBV6-1, the J gene TRBJ1-5; D not certain. The CDR3 length is 14 residues. Trimming cost V 5 bases and J 5 bases, with 13 bases left between them. Looked up from germline, CDR1 is MNHNS and CDR2 is SASEGT. The CDR3 DNA reads TGTGCCAGCAGTCCCGATAGGGCCTATCAGCCCCAGCATTTT. Translated, it gives CASSPDRAYQPQHF.

This clonotype was found many times. The chain is built from TRBV19 and TRBJ1-5; D remains unclear. CDR3 length: 14 residues. Germline lookup yields CDR1 LNHDA and CDR2 SQIVND (reference sequence). With 4 bases removed from V and 5 bases from J, the gap between germline ends came to 12 bases. The CDR3 region is CASSTAVEYQPQHF. CDR3 coding DNA: TGTGCCAGTAGTACAGCGGTGGAATATCAGCCCCAGCATTTT.

The sample holds many counts of this clonotype. This sequence joins TRBV6-2 or TRBV6-3 and TRBJ2-2; 8 positions match TRBD1. The CDR3 loop spans 17 amino acids. The ends lost 0 bases at V and 5 bases at J; junction bases unmatched: 8. The germline V gene has CDR1 MNHEY and CDR2 SVGEGT. DNA of the CDR3: TGTGCCAGCAGTTACTCGAGTCGGACAGGGAGGACCGGGGAGCTGTTTTTT. Translating gives CASSYSSRTGRTGELFF.

This clonotype was counted ten times or more. The CDR3 DNA is TGTGCCACCTCACCACCGGGAGGCTACACCTTC. Translation: CATSPPGGYTF. This chain links TRBV6-2 or TRBV6-3 with TRBJ1-2; unclear D gene. Trimming took 10 bases from V and 8 from J, leaving 14 bases between them. The length of the CDR3 is 11 residues. The germline CDR1 and CDR2 sequences are MNHEY and SVGEGT.

This clonotype was recorded at least ten times. The chain employs TRBV7-3 and TRBJ2-7; 8 nucleotides align to TRBD1. V dropped 4 bases and J dropped 5; count of bases not matched to a gene: 10. The CDR3 runs 15 residues. Germline CDR1 is SGHTA and CDR2 is FQGTGA. In DNA, the CDR3 is TGTGCCAGCAGCTCCCGGACAGGGAATAGCCACGAGCAGTACTTC. As protein: CASSSRTGNSHEQYF.

The chain has TRBV12-3 or TRBV12-4 and TRBJ2-7; D perhaps matches TRBD1 (6 bases). The V end lost 6 bases, the J end lost 3 bases, and 15 bases lay between the germline ends. This CDR3 is built from 14 residues. The chain's CDR3 is CASRPAGTNYEQYF. The CDR3 DNA is TGTGCCAGCAGACCCGCCGGGACAAACTACGAGCAGTACTTC.

This clonotype was observed many times. CDR3 bases: TGTGCCAGCAGTTTCTCGGGGAGCACTGAAGCTTTCTTT. This translates into CASSFSGSTEAFF. The chain links TRBV12-3 or TRBV12-4 to TRBJ1-1; no firm D call. Trimming stripped 3 bases from V and 4 bases from J, with 9 bases between. The CDR3 length is 13 residues.